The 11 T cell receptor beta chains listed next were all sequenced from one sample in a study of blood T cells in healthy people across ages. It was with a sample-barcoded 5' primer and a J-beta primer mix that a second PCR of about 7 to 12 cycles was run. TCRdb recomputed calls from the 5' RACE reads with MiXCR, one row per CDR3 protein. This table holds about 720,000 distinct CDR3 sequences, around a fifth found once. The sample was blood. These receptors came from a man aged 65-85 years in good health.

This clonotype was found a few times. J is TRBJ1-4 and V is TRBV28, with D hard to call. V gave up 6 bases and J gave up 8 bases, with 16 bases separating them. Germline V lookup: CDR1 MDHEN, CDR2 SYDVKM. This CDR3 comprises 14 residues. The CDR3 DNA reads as TGTGCCAGCAGACGACCCCTCCCAGGAGAAAAACTGTTTTTT. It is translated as CASRRPLPGEKLFF.

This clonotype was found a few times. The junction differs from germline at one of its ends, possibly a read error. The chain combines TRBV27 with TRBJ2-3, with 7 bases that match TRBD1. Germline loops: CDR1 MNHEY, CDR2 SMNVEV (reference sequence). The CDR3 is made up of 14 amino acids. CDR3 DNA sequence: TGCGCCAGCAGCCTGACAGGGCGGATAGATACGCAGTATTTT. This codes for CASSLTGRIDTQYF.

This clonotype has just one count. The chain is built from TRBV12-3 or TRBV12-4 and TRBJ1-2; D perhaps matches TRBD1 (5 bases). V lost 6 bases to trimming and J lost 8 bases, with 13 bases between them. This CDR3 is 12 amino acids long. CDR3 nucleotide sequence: TGTGCCAGCAGCCCGGGATGGGGGGGCTACACCTTC. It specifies CASSPGWGGYTF.

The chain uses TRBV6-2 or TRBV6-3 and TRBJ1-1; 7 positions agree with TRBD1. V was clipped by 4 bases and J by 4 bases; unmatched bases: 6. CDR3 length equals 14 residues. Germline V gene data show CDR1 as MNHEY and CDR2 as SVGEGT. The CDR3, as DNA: TGTGCCAGCAGTTTCACACAGGGGAGCACTGAAGCTTTCTTT. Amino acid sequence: CASSFTQGSTEAFF.

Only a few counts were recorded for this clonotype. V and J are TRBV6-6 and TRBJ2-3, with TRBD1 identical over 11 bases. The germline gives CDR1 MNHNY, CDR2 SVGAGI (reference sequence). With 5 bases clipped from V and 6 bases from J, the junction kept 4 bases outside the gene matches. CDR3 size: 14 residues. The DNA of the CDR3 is TGTGCCAGCAGTAGGACAGGGGGCCTCGATACGCAGTATTTT. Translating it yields CASSRTGGLDTQYF.

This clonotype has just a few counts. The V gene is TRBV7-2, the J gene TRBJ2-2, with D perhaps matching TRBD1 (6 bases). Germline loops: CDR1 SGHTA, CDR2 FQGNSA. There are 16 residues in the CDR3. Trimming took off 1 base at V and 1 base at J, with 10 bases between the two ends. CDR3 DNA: TGTGCCAGCAGCTTAGTACAGGGTGTGAACACCGGGGAGCTGTTTTTT. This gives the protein CASSLVQGVNTGELFF.

CDR3 region: CASSLAASGAKNIQYF. CDR3 coding DNA: TGTGCCAGCAGCTTAGCCGCTTCTGGAGCCAAAAACATTCAGTACTTC. The V gene is TRBV13, the J gene TRBJ2-4; D is ambiguous. The CDR3 totals 16 residues. V gave up 1 base and J gave up 0 bases, with 10 bases separating them. Germline values: CDR1 PRHDT, CDR2 FYEKMQ (reference sequence).

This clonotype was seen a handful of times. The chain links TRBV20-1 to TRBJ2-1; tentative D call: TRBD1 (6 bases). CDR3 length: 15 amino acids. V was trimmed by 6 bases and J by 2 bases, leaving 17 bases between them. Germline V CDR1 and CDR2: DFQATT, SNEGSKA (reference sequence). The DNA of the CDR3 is TGCAGTGCAAAGGACGGGACATCACCCTACAATGAGCAGTTCTTC. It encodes CSAKDGTSPYNEQFF.

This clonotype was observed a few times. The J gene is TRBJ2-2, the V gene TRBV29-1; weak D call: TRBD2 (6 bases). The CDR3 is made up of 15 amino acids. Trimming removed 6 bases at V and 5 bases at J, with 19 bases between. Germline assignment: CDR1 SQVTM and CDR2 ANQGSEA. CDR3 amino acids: CSVRTRDSKTGELFF. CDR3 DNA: TGCAGCGTCCGAACACGGGACTCCAAAACCGGGGAGCTGTTTTTT.

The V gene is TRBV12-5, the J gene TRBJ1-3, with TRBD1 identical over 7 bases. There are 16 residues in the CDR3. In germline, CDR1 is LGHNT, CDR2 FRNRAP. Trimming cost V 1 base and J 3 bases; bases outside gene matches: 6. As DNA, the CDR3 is TGTGCTAGTGGTTTGGGACAGGGTGGAAGTGGAAACACCATATATTTT. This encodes CASGLGQGGSGNTIYF.

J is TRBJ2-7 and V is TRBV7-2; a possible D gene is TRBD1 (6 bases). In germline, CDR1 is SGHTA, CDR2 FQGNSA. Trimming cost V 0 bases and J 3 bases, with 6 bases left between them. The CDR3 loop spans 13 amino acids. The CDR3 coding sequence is TGTGCCAGCAGCTTAGCCAGGGGCTACGAGCAGTACGTC. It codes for CASSLARGYEQYV.